This T cell receptor beta chain stems from a study of early T cells in non-severe SARS-CoV-2 infection. cDNA molecules, individually, were tagged with unique molecular identifiers. MiXCR was run by TCRdb on the 5' RACE reads, yielding one entry per CDR3 protein. The table lists nearly 80,000 distinct CDR3 sequences, more than 10% of them singletons, with 0.95% to 1.3% in the top ten. The V gene lost 6 bases and the J gene lost 0 bases, with 6 bases spanning the gap. The germline gives CDR1 MNHNS, CDR2 SASEGT. The CDR3 runs 13 residues. This clonotype was recorded a few times. Sequencing input: whole blood. The chain has TRBV6-1 and TRBJ2-4, with a tentative D call TRBD2 (6 bases). The source is an adult who was a healthcare worker with PCR-confirmed SARS-CoV-2 infection or an uninfected control (not recorded which). CDR3 residues: CASREGAKNIQYF. The CDR3 nucleotides are TGTGCCAGCAGGGAGGGAGCCAAAAACATTCAGTACTTC.